One and the same sample provided the 32 T cell receptor beta chains below, sequenced in a study of T-cell memory formation after mild COVID-19. TCRdb reanalysed the 5' RACE reads using MiXCR and keeps one entry per CDR3 protein. The repertoire consists of around 300,000 distinct CDR3 sequences, with roughly an eighth occurring once and the leading ten covering 21%. The sample comprised PBMCs or a T cell subset sorted from them (not recorded which). All receptors derive from a man between 18 and 29 years old who had mild COVID-19 (a few samples of this study predate the infection). Cell type and time point are not known.

Only a few counts were recorded for this clonotype. The CDR3 DNA is TGCAGTGCGCCCACCGAGGTGGTGGACGGAGATACGCAGTATTTT. This codes for CSAPTEVVDGDTQYF. This sequence joins TRBV20-1 and TRBJ2-3; no clear D. The CDR3 totals 15 residues. V was trimmed by 6 bases and J by 5 bases, leaving 21 bases between them. Germline loops: CDR1 DFQATT, CDR2 SNEGSKA (reference sequence).

The rearrangement uses TRBV6-5 and TRBJ1-5; D might be TRBD1 (5 bases). The CDR3 has 14 amino acids. Germline V gives CDR1 MNHEY, CDR2 SVGAGI. Deletions cut 5 bases from V and 7 bases from J, with 15 bases between. The CDR3 protein is CASSQRGVEQPQHF. The DNA for the CDR3 is TGTGCCAGCAGTCAAAGGGGAGTGGAACAGCCCCAGCATTTT.

CDR3: CASSGWRGKAFF. CDR3 nucleotides: TGTGCCAGCAGTGGATGGAGGGGGAAAGCTTTCTTT. The chain combines TRBV6-1 with TRBJ1-1; D is possibly TRBD1 (6 bases). The CDR3 length is 12 residues. V dropped 4 bases and J dropped 9 bases, with 12 bases sitting between them. Germline loops: CDR1 MNHNS, CDR2 SASEGT.

A few counts support this clonotype. The chain recombines TRBV6-6 with TRBJ1-3; 7 bases line up with TRBD1. The trim removed 0 bases at V and 4 bases at J, leaving 6 bases unmatched. Germline V gives CDR1 MNHNY, CDR2 SVGAGI (reference sequence). This CDR3 has 16 amino acids. CDR3 amino acids: CASSYSPGGGGNTIYF. In nucleotides, the CDR3 is TGTGCCAGCAGTTACTCGCCAGGGGGAGGCGGAAACACCATATATTTT.

This CDR3 reads CASSLETGVEVEKLFF. Written as DNA, the CDR3 is TGTGCCAGCAGCTTAGAGACAGGGGTAGAAGTTGAAAAACTGTTTTTT. V gene TRBV7-2 combines with J gene TRBJ1-4; 8 bases match TRBD1. The germline gives CDR1 SGHTA, CDR2 FQGNSA. This CDR3 spans 16 amino acids. V was pared by 1 base and J by 7 bases, with 8 bases of the junction left unmatched.

This clonotype has at least ten counts. Here the CDR3 DNA reads TGTGCCAGCAGTTTCGGACCCGGTGGTGGCGAGCAGTACTTC. Translating gives CASSFGPGGGEQYF. The V gene is TRBV12-3 or TRBV12-4, the J gene TRBJ2-7; D unclear. V was clipped by 3 bases and J by 6 bases, with 15 bases between them. The CDR3 is 14 amino acids.

Of note for this clonotype: A read error may account for a junction end that differs from germline. The genes are TRBV11-2 and TRBJ2-2; a possible D gene is TRBD1 (5 bases). The CDR3 has 15 residues. Per the germline V gene, CDR1 is SGHAT and CDR2 is FQNNGV. The CDR3 region is CASTLGRTRTGELFF. DNA of the CDR3: TGTGCCAGCACCTTAGGACGGACAAGAACCGGGGAGCTGTTTTTT.

This clonotype was found a few times. The chain links TRBV7-8 to TRBJ2-2, with 8 bases fitting TRBD2. Germline CDR1 reads SGHVS; CDR2 reads FQNEAQ. The CDR3 loop spans 19 amino acids. The V and J ends lost 3 bases and 0 bases, in that order; junction bases with no gene match: 12. The CDR3 nucleotides are TGTGCCAGCAGCTTTGTAAGGCGGGGGGCCGTAGCGAACACCGGGGAGCTGTTTTTT. Residues: CASSFVRRGAVANTGELFF.

CDR3 nucleotide sequence: TGTGCCAGCAGCCCAGGGACAGTACCTAGCACAGATACGCAGTATTTT. It encodes CASSPGTVPSTDTQYF. The chain is built from TRBV11-2 and TRBJ2-3, with 7 nucleotides matching TRBD1. The V segment lost 5 bases and the J segment 0 bases; nucleotides outside the gene matches: 8. CDR1 SGHAT and CDR2 FQNNGV come from the germline V gene. The CDR3 is made up of 16 amino acids. The full variable domain, completed using reference TRBV11-2 and TRBJ2-3, is EAGVAQSPRYKIIEKRQSVAFWCNPISGHATLYWYQQILGQGPKLLIQFQNNGVVDDSQLPKDRFSAERLKGVDSTLKIQPAKLEDSAVYLCASSPGTVPSTDTQYFGPGTRLTVL.

The V gene is TRBV6-6, the J gene TRBJ2-5, with TRBD1 identical over 7 bases. The CDR3 totals 14 residues. Per the germline V gene, CDR1 is MNHNY and CDR2 is SVGAGI (reference sequence). Losses at the gene ends were 8 bases for V and 8 bases for J; bases not matched to a gene: 14. CDR3 in amino acids: CASLGTGVSDTQYF. The CDR3 bases are TGTGCCAGCCTCGGAACAGGGGTTTCAGACACCCAGTACTTC.

J is TRBJ2-7 and V is TRBV12-3 or TRBV12-4; 9 positions match TRBD1. The V segment lost 0 bases and the J segment 13 bases; nucleotides outside the gene matches: 7. The CDR3 sequence is 13 residues long. CDR3 sequence: CASSLAQGDRVYF. The CDR3 DNA reads TGTGCCAGCAGTTTAGCGCAGGGGGACAGGGTCTACTTC.

The gene calls are TRBV19 and TRBJ1-5; D is unresolved. Trimming stripped 0 bases from V and 7 bases from J, with 7 bases between. The CDR3 is made up of 13 amino acids. Germline CDR1 and CDR2: LNHDA and SQIVND (reference sequence). The CDR3: CASSIERNQPQHF. CDR3 sequence (DNA): TGTGCCAGTAGTATAGAGAGGAACCAGCCCCAGCATTTT.

Worth noting for this clonotype: One junction end does not reproduce the germline sequence, and a read error may be involved. This chain links TRBV19 with TRBJ1-1; D is unclear. Germline loops: CDR1 LNHDA, CDR2 SQIVND (reference sequence). The CDR3 totals 10 residues. CDR3 region: CATWDTEAFF. For the CDR3, the DNA is TGCGCCACTTGGGACACTGAAGCTTTCTTT.

This clonotype appeared a few times. The chain recombines TRBV7-9 with TRBJ2-7, with TRBD2 matching 9 bases. The germline V gene has CDR1 SEHNR and CDR2 FQNEAQ (reference sequence). Unmatched junction bases numbered 3, after V lost 1 base and J lost 2 bases. This CDR3 contains 15 residues. DNA of the CDR3: TGTGCCAGCAGCTTAGGGCTAGCGGGGCCCTACGAGCAGTACTTC. It encodes CASSLGLAGPYEQYF.

This clonotype appeared a few times. The chain joins TRBV7-9 to TRBJ2-1; perhaps TRBD1 as D (5 bases). Looked up from germline, CDR1 is SEHNR and CDR2 is FQNEAQ (reference sequence). This CDR3 is 17 amino acids long. V dropped 0 bases and J dropped 0 bases, with 12 bases sitting between them. CDR3: CASSLAAGPVSYNEQFF. The CDR3 nucleotides read TGTGCCAGCAGCTTAGCGGCAGGGCCAGTCTCCTACAATGAGCAGTTCTTC.

This clonotype was counted a few times. V usage is TRBV12-3 or TRBV12-4 and J usage is TRBJ1-5, with a tentative D call TRBD1 (6 bases). The V and J ends lost 6 bases and 5 bases respectively, with 17 bases between them. This CDR3 contains 15 residues. Written as DNA, the CDR3 is TGTGCCAGCAGCCGCGGACAGATTGAGTATCAGCCCCAGCATTTT. This encodes CASSRGQIEYQPQHF.

The sample holds many counts of this clonotype. The rearrangement joins TRBV6-6 to TRBJ2-1, with 11 nucleotides matching TRBD2. The CDR3 is made up of 15 amino acids. V lost 6 bases to trimming and J lost 7 bases; unmatched junction nucleotides: 8. Looked up from germline, CDR1 is MNHNY and CDR2 is SVGAGI (reference sequence). The CDR3 loop is CASSPAGTSGNEQFF. CDR3 in DNA: TGTGCCAGCAGCCCAGCAGGGACTAGCGGTAATGAGCAGTTCTTC.

The sample holds a few counts of this clonotype. The V gene is TRBV4-3, the J gene TRBJ1-4, with D possibly being TRBD1 (5 bases). The germline V and J ends were trimmed by 1 base and 8 bases, with 14 bases remaining between them. Germline loops: CDR1 LGHNA, CDR2 YSLEER. This CDR3 spans 15 amino acids. The CDR3 reads CASSQGGTVREKLFF. CDR3 coding DNA: TGCGCCAGCAGCCAAGGAGGGACCGTAAGGGAAAAACTGTTTTTT.

The V gene is TRBV6-5, the J gene TRBJ1-1; TRBD1 matches 8 bases. CDR1 and CDR2 (germline): MNHEY, SVGAGI. V dropped 8 bases and J dropped 1; count of bases not matched to a gene: 3. CDR3 length: 13 residues. DNA for the CDR3: TGTGCCAGCGGACAGGGAGGGAACACTGAAGCTTTCTTT. As protein: CASGQGGNTEAFF.

Here the CDR3 DNA reads TGTGCCAGCAGTGCGGGACTAGCCCCATACAATGAGCAGTTCTTC. Translated, it gives CASSAGLAPYNEQFF. The chain couples TRBV6-5 to TRBJ2-1; 9 bases fit TRBD2. The germline V gene encodes CDR1 MNHEY and CDR2 SVGAGI. Trimming at V came to 5 bases and at J to 4 bases, leaving 6 bases not matched to a gene. The CDR3 totals 15 residues.

This clonotype showed up many times. The V and J genes are TRBV5-1 and TRBJ2-5; no definite D call. The CDR3 runs 14 residues. Germline lookup yields CDR1 SGHRS and CDR2 YFSETQ. The V end lost 0 bases, the J end lost 5 bases, and 11 bases lay between the germline ends. The CDR3 here is CASSLAPPKETQYF. DNA of the CDR3: TGCGCCAGCAGCTTGGCCCCTCCTAAGGAGACCCAGTACTTC.

This clonotype was seen a handful of times. The rearrangement links TRBV20-1 to TRBJ1-4; no firm D call. The germline CDR1 and CDR2 sequences are DFQATT and SNEGSKA (reference sequence). V was trimmed by 7 bases and J by 12 bases, leaving 12 bases between them. The CDR3 has 10 residues. The CDR3 reads CSGTPQELFF. The CDR3 bases are TGCAGTGGCACCCCCCAAGAACTGTTTTTT.

The chain combines TRBV28 with TRBJ2-1; TRBD2 matches at 11 bases. Germline V gene lookup returns CDR1 MDHEN and CDR2 SYDVKM. There are 15 residues in the CDR3. With V trimmed by 5 bases and J by 7 bases, 7 bases remained unmatched. The CDR3 loop reads CASSTPPSGGNEQFF. The DNA of the CDR3 is TGTGCCAGCAGTACCCCCCCTAGCGGGGGGAATGAGCAGTTCTTC.

Ten or more counts support this clonotype. V and J are TRBV5-1 and TRBJ1-1; 10 bases align to TRBD1. The CDR3 extends over 16 amino acids. The J segment lost 3 bases and the V segment lost 0 bases, leaving 5 bases of the junction unmatched. Germline values: CDR1 SGHRS, CDR2 YFSETQ. The CDR3 spells CASSLASGTGDTEAFF. CDR3 sequence (DNA): TGCGCCAGCAGCTTGGCTTCCGGGACAGGGGACACTGAAGCTTTCTTT.

The V call is TRBV7-9, the J call TRBJ2-2; TRBD1 aligns across 8 bases. The CDR3 extends over 20 amino acids. J was trimmed by 0 bases and V by 4 bases; bases with no gene match: 16. Germline values: CDR1 SEHNR, CDR2 FQNEAQ (reference sequence). CDR3 coding DNA: TGTGCCAGCAGCTCAACCCGTCCCGGGACAGGAGTTGCGAACACCGGGGAGCTGTTTTTT. Protein: CASSSTRPGTGVANTGELFF.

This clonotype was detected many times. V is TRBV6-5 and J is TRBJ2-2; a possible D gene is TRBD2 (6 bases). The CDR3 has 13 residues. The ends were cut back, 8 bases at V and 3 bases at J, with 10 bases in the middle. The germline CDR1 and CDR2 sequences are MNHEY and SVGAGI. The CDR3, as DNA: TGTGCCAGCTGGCGGGGAGACACCGGGGAGCTGTTTTTT. It translates to CASWRGDTGELFF.

This clonotype was counted a few times. The chain joins TRBV4-1 to TRBJ2-2; possibly TRBD2 for D (5 bases). This CDR3 is 14 amino acids long. Germline CDR1 reads MGHRA; CDR2 reads YSYEKL. V was clipped by 4 bases and J by 5 bases, with 11 bases between them. CDR3: CASSPRPGTGELFF. The DNA for the CDR3 is TGCGCCAGCAGCCCGAGACCGGGAACCGGGGAGCTGTTTTTT.

The chain is built from TRBV20-1 and TRBJ1-4; D gene uncertain. This CDR3 comprises 13 residues. Germline-derived CDR1 and CDR2 are DFQATT and SNEGSKA (reference sequence). Trimming cost V 2 bases and J 6 bases, with 10 bases left between them. The DNA of the CDR3 is TGCAGTGCTAGACGGGCGGTCCATGAAAAACTGTTTTTT. Translated: CSARRAVHEKLFF.

CDR3 residues: CSGRGAGADTQYF. In nucleotides, the CDR3 is TGCAGCGGAAGGGGGGCAGGGGCAGATACGCAGTATTTT. This sequence joins TRBV29-1 and TRBJ2-3, with D perhaps assigned TRBD1 or TRBD2 (6 bases each). V was pared by 7 bases and J by 4 bases, with 15 bases between. The CDR3 extends over 13 amino acids. In germline, CDR1 is SQVTM, CDR2 ANQGSEA.

V gene TRBV7-6 combines with J gene TRBJ2-7; D perhaps matches TRBD1 (6 bases). This CDR3 is built from 14 residues. The germline V gene has CDR1 SGHVS and CDR2 FNYEAQ. Trimming stripped 5 bases from V and 5 bases from J, with 16 bases between. CDR3 loop: CASSTTTGPHEQYF. CDR3 coding DNA: TGTGCCAGCAGCACCACGACAGGCCCCCACGAGCAGTACTTC.

The rearrangement uses TRBV4-1 and TRBJ2-1; 7 positions agree with TRBD2. V lost 0 bases, J lost 2 bases, and 1 base stayed unmatched. The CDR3 sequence is 15 residues long. CDR1 is MGHRA and CDR2 is YSYEKL in the germline V gene. CDR3 DNA sequence: TGCGCCAGCAGCCAAGAGGCGGGGGCCTACAATGAGCAGTTCTTC. Its translation is CASSQEAGAYNEQFF.

CDR3 sequence reads: CASSQESTGGADREAFF. As DNA, the CDR3 is TGCGCCAGCAGCCAGGAGTCTACAGGGGGCGCGGACCGTGAAGCTTTCTTT. The genes are TRBV4-1 and TRBJ1-1, with 9 bases aligning to TRBD1. Germline V gives CDR1 MGHRA, CDR2 YSYEKL. This CDR3 has 17 residues. The V and J ends lost 3 bases and 7 bases, in that order; junction bases with no gene match: 15.